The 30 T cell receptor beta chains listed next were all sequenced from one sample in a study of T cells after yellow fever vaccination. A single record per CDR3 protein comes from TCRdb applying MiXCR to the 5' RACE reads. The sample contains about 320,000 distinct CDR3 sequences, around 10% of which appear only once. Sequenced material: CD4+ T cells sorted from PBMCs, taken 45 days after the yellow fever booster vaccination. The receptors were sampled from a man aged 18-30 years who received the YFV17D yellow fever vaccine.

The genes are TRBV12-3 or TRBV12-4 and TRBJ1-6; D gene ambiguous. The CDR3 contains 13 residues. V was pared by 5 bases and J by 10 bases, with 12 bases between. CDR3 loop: CASSITLGSPLHF. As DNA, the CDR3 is TGTGCCAGCAGTATCACCTTGGGGTCACCCCTCCACTTT.

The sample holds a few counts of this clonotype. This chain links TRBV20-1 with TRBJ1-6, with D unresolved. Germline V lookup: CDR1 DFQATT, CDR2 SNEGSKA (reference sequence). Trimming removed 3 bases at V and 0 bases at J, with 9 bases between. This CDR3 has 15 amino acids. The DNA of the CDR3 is TGCAGTGCTAGGCTGGGGAGCTCCTATAATTCACCCCTCCACTTT. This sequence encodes CSARLGSSYNSPLHF.

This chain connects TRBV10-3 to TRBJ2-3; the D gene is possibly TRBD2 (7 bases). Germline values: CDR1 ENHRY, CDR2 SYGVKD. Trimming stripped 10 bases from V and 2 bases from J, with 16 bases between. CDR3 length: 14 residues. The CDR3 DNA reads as TGTGCCACGGAGGGGGGGGGCCCCACAGATACGCAGTATTTT. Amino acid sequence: CATEGGGPTDTQYF.

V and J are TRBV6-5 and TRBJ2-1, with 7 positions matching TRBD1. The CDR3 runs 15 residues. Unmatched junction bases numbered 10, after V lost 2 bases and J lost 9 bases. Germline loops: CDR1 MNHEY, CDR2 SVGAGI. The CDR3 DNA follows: TGTGCCAGCAGTTACAGTGGGACAGTTCGCATTGAGCAGTTCTTC. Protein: CASSYSGTVRIEQFF.

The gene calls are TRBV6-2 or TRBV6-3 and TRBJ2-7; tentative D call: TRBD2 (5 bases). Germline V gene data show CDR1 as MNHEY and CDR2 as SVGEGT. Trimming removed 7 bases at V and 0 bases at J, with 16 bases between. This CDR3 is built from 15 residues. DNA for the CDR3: TGTGCCAGCACCACACAGTTGGGGAGCTCCTACGAGCAGTACTTC. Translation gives CASTTQLGSSYEQYF.

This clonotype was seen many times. CDR3 amino acids: CASSFRVGGGVTDTQYF. The CDR3 nucleotides are TGCGCCAGCAGCTTTCGGGTTGGCGGGGGCGTGACAGATACGCAGTATTTT. The chain is built from TRBV5-1 and TRBJ2-3, with D perhaps matching TRBD2 (7 bases). CDR1 is SGHRS and CDR2 is YFSETQ in the germline V gene. V lost 2 bases, J lost 3 bases, and 19 bases lay in between. The CDR3 has 17 amino acids.

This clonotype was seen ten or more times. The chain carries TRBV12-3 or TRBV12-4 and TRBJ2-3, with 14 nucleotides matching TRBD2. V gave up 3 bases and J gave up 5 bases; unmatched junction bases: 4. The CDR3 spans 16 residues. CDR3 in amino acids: CASSLGLAGVVDTQYF. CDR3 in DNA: TGTGCCAGCAGTTTGGGACTAGCGGGGGTTGTAGATACGCAGTATTTT.

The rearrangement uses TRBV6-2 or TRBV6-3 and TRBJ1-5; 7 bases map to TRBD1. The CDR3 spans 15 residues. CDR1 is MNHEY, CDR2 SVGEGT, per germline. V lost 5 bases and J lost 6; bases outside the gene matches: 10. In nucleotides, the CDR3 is TGTGCCAGCAGTATGACGGGGACAGTATCTCAGCCCCAGCATTTT. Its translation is CASSMTGTVSQPQHF.

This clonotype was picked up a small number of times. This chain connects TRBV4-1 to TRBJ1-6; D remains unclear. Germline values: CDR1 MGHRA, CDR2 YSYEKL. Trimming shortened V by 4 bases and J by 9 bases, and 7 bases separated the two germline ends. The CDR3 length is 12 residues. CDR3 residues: CASSLWGSPLHF. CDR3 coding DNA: TGCGCCAGCAGCCTTTGGGGTTCACCCCTCCACTTT.

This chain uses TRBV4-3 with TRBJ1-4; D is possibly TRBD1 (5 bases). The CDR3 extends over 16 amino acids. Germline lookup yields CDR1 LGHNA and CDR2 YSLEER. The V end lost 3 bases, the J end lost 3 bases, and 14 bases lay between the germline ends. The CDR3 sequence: CASSHRSGLSNEKLFF. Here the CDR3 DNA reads TGCGCCAGCAGCCACCGATCAGGGTTGTCTAATGAAAAACTGTTTTTT.

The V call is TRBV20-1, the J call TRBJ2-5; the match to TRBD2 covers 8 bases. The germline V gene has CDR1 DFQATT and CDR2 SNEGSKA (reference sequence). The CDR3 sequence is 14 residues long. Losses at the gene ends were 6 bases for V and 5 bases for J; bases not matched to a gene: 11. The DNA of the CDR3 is TGCAGTGCAGCACGGGGGGGCCCTCGGGAGACCCAGTACTTC. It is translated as CSAARGGPRETQYF.

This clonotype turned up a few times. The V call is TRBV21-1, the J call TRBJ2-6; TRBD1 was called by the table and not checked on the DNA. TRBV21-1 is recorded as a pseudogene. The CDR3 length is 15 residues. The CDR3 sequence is CASSNGGTGANVLTF. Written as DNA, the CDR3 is TGTGCCAGCAGCAACGGGGGAACTGGGGCCAACGTCCTGACTTTC.

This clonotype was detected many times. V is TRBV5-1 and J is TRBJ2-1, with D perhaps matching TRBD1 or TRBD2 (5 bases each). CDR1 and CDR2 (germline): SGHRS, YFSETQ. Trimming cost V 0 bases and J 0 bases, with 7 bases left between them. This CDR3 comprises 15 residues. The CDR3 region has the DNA TGCGCCAGCAGCTTGGAGGGACCCTCCTACAATGAGCAGTTCTTC. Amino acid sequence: CASSLEGPSYNEQFF.

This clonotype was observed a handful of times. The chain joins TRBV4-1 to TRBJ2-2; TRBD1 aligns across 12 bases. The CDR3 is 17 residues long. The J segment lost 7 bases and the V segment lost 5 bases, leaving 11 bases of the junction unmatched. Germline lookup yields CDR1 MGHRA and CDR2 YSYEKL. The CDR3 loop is CASSIRPGQGANGELFF. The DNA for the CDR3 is TGCGCCAGCAGCATTCGACCGGGACAGGGGGCGAACGGGGAGCTGTTTTTT.

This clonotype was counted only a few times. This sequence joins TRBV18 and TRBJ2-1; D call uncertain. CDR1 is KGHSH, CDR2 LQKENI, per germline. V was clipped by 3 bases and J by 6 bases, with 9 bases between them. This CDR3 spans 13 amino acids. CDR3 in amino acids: CASSPYEGNEQFF. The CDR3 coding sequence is TGTGCCAGCTCACCGTATGAAGGCAATGAGCAGTTCTTC.

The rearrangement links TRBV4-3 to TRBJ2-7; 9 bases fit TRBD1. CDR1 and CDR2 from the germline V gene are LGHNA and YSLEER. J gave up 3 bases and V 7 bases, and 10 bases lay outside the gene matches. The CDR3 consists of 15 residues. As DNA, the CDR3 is TGCGCCAGCATTCCGCCGGGACAGGGTATCTACGAGCAGTACGTC. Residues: CASIPPGQGIYEQYV.

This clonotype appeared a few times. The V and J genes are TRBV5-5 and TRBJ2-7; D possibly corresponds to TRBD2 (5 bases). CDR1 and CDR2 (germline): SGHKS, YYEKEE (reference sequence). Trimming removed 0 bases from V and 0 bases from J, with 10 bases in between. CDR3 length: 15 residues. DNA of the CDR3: TGTGCCAGCAGCTTGGACGGACTTAGCTCCTACGAGCAGTACGTC. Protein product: CASSLDGLSSYEQYV.

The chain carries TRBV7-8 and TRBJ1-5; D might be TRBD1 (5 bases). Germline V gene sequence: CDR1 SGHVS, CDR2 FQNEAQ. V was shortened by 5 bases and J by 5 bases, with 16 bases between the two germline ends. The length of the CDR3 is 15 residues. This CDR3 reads CASSHGRQFDQPQHF. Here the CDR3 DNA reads TGTGCCAGCAGCCACGGTCGACAGTTCGATCAGCCCCAGCATTTT.

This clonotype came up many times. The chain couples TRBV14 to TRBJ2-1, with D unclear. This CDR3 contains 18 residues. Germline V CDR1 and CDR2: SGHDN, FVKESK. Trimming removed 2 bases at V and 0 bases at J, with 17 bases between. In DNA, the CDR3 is TGTGCCAGCAGCCAATATACGGGCGGTTCGAGCTCCTACAATGAGCAGTTCTTC. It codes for CASSQYTGGSSSYNEQFF.

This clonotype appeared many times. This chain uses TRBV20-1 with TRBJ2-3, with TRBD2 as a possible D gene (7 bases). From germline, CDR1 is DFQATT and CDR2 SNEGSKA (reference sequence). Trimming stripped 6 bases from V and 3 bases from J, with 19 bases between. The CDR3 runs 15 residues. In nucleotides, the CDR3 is TGCAGTGCCACCCCTCGGGGGGCGGGGACAGATACGCAGTATTTT. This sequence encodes CSATPRGAGTDTQYF.

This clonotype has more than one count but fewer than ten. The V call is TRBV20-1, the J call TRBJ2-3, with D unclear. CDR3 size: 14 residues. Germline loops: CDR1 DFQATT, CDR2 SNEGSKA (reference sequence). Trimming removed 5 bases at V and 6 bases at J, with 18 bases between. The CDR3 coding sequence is TGCAGTGCTCAGAGACGCCGACGTCGGGATACGCAGTATTTT. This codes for CSAQRRRRRDTQYF.

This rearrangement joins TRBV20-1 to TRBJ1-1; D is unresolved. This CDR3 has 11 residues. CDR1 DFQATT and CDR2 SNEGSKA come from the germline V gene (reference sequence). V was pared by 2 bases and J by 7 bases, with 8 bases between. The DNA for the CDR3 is TGCAGTGCTAGAACTCGGGTTGAAGCTTTCTTT. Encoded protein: CSARTRVEAFF.

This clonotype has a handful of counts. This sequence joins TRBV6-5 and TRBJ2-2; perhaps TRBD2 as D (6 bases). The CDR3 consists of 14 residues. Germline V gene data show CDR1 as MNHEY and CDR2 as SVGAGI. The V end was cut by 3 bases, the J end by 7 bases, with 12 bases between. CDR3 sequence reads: CASSYGGRVGELFF. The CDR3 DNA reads TGTGCCAGCAGTTATGGGGGGAGAGTCGGGGAGCTGTTTTTT.

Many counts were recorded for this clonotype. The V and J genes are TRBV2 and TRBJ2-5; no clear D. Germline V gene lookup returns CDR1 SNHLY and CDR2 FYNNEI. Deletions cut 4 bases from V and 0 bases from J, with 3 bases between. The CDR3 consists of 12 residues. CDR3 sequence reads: CASSGYQETQYF. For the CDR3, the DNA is TGTGCCAGCAGTGGATACCAAGAGACCCAGTACTTC.

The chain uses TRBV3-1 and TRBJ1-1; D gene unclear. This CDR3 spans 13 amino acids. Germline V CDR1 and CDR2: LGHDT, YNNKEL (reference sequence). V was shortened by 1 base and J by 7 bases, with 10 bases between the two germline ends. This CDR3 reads CASSQVDGVEAFF. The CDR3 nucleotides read TGTGCCAGCAGCCAAGTAGACGGGGTTGAAGCTTTCTTT.

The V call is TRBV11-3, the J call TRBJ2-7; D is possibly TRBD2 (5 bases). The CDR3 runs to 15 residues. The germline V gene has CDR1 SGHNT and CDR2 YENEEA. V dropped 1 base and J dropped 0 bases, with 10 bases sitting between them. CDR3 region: CASSLGMGSSYEQYF. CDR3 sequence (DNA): TGTGCCAGCAGCTTAGGTATGGGGAGCTCCTACGAGCAGTACTTC. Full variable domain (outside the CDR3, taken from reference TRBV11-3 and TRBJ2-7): EAGVVQSPRYKIIEKKQPVAFWCNPISGHNTLYWYLQNLGQGPELLIRYENEEAVDDSQLPKDRFSAERLKGVDSTLKIQPAELGDSAVYLCASSLGMGSSYEQYFGPGTRLTVT.

Written as DNA, the CDR3 is TGTGCCAGCAGAAACCAAGGAGGGCCCCCAAACTATGGCTACACCTTC. Amino acid sequence: CASRNQGGPPNYGYTF. The chain uses TRBV6-5 and TRBJ1-2; D call uncertain. The V and J ends lost 6 bases and 2 bases respectively, with 19 bases between them. The germline V gene has CDR1 MNHEY and CDR2 SVGAGI. This CDR3 has 16 amino acids.

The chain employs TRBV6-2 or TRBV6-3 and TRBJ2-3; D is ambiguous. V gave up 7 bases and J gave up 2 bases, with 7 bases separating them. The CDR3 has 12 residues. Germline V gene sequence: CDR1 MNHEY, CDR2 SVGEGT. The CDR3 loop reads CASIGNTDTQYF. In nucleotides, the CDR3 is TGTGCCAGCATAGGGAACACAGATACGCAGTATTTT.

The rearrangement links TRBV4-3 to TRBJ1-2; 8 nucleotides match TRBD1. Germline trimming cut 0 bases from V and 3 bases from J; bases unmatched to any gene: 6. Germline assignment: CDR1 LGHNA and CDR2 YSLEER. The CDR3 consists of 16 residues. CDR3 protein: CASSQDLPGGDYGYTF. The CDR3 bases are TGCGCCAGCAGCCAAGATTTGCCAGGGGGCGACTATGGCTACACCTTC.

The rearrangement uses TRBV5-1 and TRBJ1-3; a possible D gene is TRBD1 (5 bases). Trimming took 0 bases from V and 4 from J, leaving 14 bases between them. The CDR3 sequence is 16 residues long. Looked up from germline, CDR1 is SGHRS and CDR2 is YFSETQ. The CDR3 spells CASSLAGADRGNTIYF. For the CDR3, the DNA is TGCGCCAGCAGCTTGGCCGGGGCCGATCGAGGAAACACCATATATTTT.